The text below deals with one T cell receptor beta chain. The source of the sample is a study of T cells after yellow fever vaccination. Study information: Low-cell-number fractions underwent preparation using SMART-Seq v4 Ultra Low Input. Study conclusions and caveats: Most primary-vaccination clones reappeared after the booster (96% CD4, 85% to 90% CD8). Researchers cautioned that FACS-sorted repertoires could harbor abundant clonotypes contaminating from the bulk population.

Template-switching 5'RACE yielded the TCR cDNA; a universal primer site and UMIs were added in the process. TCRdb independently ran MiXCR on the 5' RACE reads; one entry per CDR3 protein. The table has over 85,000 distinct CDR3 sequences, 8.9% seen once. This clonotype originated in a man aged 18 to 29 who received the YFV17D yellow fever vaccine. This specimen was CD8+ T cells not binding an NS4B(214-222) dextramer, sorted from PBMCs, taken roughly 14 days after the first yellow fever vaccination.

The CDR3 DNA reads as TGTGCCAGCAGTTCCCCCACAGGGAACGGCCCCTACGAGCAGTACTTC. Protein product: CASSSPTGNGPYEQYF. The chain has TRBV27 and TRBJ2-7, with D tentatively TRBD1 (6 bases). V lost 4 bases and J lost 2, with 18 bases in between. Looked up from germline, CDR1 is MNHEY and CDR2 is SMNVEV (reference sequence). The CDR3 loop spans 16 amino acids.